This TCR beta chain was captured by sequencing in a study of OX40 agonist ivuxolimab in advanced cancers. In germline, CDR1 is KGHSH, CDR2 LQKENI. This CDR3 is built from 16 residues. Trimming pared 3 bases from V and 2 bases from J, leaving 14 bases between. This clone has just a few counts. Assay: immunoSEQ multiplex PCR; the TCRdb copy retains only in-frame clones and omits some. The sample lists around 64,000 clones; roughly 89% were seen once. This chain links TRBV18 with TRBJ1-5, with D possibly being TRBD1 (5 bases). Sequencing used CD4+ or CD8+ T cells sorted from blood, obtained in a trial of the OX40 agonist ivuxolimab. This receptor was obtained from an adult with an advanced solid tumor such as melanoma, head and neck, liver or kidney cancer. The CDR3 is CASSPTVVSGNQPQHF. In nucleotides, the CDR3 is TGTGCCAGCTCACCGACAGTAGTCTCGGGCAATCAGCCCCAGCATTTT.